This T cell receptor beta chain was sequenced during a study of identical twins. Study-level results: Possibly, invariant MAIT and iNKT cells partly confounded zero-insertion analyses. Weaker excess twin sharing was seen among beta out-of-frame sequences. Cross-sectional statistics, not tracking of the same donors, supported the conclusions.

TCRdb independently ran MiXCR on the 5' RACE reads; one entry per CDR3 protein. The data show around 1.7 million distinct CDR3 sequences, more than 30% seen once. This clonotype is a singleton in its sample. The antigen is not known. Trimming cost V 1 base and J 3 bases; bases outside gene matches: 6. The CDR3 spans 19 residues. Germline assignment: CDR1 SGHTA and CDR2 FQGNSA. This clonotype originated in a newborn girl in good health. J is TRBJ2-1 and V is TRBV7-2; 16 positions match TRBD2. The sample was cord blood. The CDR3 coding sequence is TGTGCCAGCAGCTTAGTCGGGACTAGCGGGAGGGCCGTCTACAATGAGCAGTTCTTC. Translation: CASSLVGTSGRAVYNEQFF.